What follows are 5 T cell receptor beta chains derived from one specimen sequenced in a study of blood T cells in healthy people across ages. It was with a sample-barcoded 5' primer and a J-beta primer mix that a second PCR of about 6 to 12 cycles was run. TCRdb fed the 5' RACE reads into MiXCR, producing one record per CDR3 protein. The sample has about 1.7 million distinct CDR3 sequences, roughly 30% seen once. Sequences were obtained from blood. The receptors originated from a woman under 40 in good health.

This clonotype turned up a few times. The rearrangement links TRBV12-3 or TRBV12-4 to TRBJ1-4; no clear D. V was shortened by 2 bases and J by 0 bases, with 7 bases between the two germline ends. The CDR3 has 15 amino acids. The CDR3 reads CASSLREATNEKLFF. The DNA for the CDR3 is TGTGCCAGCAGTTTACGCGAGGCAACTAATGAAAAACTGTTTTTT.

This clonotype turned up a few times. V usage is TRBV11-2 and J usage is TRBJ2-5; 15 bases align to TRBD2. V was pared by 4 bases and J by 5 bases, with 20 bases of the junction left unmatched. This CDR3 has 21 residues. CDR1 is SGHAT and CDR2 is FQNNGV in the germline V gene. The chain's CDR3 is CASSSPGTSGRRSASRETQYF. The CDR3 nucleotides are TGTGCCAGCAGCTCCCCCGGGACTAGCGGGAGGCGTTCGGCGTCGAGGGAGACCCAGTACTTC.

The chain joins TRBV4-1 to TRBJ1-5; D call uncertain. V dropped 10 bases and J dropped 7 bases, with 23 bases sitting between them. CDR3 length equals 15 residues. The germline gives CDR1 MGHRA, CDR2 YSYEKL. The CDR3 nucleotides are TGCGCCATCAACCCGGCGGCGGGAGCGGGCCAGCCCCAGCATTTT. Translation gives CAINPAAGAGQPQHF.

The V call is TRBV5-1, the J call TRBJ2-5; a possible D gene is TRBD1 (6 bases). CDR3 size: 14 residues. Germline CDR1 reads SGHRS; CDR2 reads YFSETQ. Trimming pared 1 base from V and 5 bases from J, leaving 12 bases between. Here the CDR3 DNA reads TGCGCCAGCAGCTTGCAGGGGCAAGGGGAGACCCAGTACTTC. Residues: CASSLQGQGETQYF.

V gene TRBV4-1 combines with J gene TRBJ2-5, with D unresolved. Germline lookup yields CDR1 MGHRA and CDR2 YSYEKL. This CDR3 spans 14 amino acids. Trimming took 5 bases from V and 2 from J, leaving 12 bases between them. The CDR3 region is CASSKVPDQETQYF. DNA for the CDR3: TGCGCCAGCAGCAAAGTTCCGGATCAAGAGACCCAGTACTTC.